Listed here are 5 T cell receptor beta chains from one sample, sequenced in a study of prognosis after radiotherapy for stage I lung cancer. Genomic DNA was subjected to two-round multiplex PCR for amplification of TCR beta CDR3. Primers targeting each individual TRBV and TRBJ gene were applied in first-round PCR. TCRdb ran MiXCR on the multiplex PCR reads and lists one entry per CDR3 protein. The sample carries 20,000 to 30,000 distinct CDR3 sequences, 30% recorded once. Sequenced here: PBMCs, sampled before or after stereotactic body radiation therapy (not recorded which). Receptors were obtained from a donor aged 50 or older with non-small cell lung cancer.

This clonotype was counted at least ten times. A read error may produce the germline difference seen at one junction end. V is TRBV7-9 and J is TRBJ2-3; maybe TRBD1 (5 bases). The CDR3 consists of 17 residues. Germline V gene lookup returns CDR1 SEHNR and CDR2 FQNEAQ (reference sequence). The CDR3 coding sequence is TGTGCCAGCAACTTATTACGGACATGGGATGGTGAAGATACGCAGTATTTT. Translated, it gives CASNLLRTWDGEDTQYF.

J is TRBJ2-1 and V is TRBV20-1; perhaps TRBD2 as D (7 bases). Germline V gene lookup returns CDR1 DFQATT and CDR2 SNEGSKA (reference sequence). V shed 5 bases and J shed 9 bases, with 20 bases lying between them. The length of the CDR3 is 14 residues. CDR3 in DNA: TGCAGTGCTGGGCCTGAGGGGGGGCGAAGTGAGCAGTTCTTC. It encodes CSAGPEGGRSEQFF.

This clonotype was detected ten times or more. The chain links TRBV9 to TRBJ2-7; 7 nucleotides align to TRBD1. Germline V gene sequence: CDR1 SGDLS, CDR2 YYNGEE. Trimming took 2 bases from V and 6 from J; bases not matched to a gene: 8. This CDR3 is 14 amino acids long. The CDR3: CASSVEGAGSEQYF. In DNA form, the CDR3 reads TGTGCCAGCAGCGTTGAGGGGGCAGGGAGCGAGCAGTACTTC.

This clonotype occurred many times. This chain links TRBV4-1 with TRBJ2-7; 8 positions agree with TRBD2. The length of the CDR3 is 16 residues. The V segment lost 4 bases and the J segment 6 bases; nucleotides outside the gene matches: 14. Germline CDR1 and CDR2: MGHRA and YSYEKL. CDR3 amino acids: CASSRANLGAGGEQYF. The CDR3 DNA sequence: TGCGCCAGCAGCCGGGCCAACTTGGGGGCGGGAGGCGAGCAGTACTTC.

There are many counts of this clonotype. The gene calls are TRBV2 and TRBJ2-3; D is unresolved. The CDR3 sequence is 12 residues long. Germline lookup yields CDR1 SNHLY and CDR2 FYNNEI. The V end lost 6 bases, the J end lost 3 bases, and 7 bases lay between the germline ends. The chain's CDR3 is CASRGSTDTQYF. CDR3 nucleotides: TGTGCCAGCAGGGGGTCGACAGATACGCAGTATTTT. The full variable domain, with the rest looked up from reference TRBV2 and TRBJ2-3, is EPEVTQTPSHQVTQMGQEVILRCVPISNHLYFYWYRQILGQKVEFLVSFYNNEISEKSEIFDDQFSVERPDGSNFTLKIRSTKLEDSAMYFCASRGSTDTQYFGPGTRLTVL.